Below, 3 T cell receptor beta chains from the same sample are listed, as sequenced in a study of cytomegalovirus exposure and HLA in healthy donors. The method was immunoSEQ multiplex PCR; TCRdb's version includes in-frame clones alone and lacks a portion of them. The sample shows 330,000 or so clones, roughly 89% of them seen only once. The sequencing sample was made of PBMCs. The receptors stem from a woman between 18 and 30 years old in good health and CMV-seronegative.

The rearrangement links TRBV6-5 to TRBJ2-4, with D possibly TRBD2 on 6 matching bases. This CDR3 is built from 14 residues. V was trimmed by 6 bases and J by 9 bases, leaving 18 bases between them. The germline V gene encodes CDR1 MNHEY and CDR2 SVGAGI. The CDR3, as DNA: TGTGCCAGCAGGTCGGGACTGCTCGTTCCCATTCAGTACTTC. Encoded protein: CASRSGLLVPIQYF.

The CDR3 loop reads CASSEFPSASQPQHF. The DNA for the CDR3 is TGTGCCAGCAGTGAATTCCCCTCCGCGAGCCAGCCCCAGCATTTT. The chain uses TRBV2 and TRBJ1-5; no definite D call. This CDR3 comprises 15 residues. CDR1 and CDR2 from the germline V gene are SNHLY and FYNNEI. V lost 2 bases, J lost 7 bases, and 15 bases lay in between.

The J gene is TRBJ1-5, the V gene TRBV6-6; the D is unclear. Between the trimmed V and J ends, which lost 4 bases and 7 bases, there was a span of 14 bases. The CDR3 loop spans 14 amino acids. Germline CDR1 and CDR2: MNHNY and SVGAGI (reference sequence). CDR3 sequence: CASSSARGEQPQHF. CDR3 nucleotide sequence: TGTGCCAGCAGTTCCGCCCGAGGCGAGCAGCCCCAGCATTTT.